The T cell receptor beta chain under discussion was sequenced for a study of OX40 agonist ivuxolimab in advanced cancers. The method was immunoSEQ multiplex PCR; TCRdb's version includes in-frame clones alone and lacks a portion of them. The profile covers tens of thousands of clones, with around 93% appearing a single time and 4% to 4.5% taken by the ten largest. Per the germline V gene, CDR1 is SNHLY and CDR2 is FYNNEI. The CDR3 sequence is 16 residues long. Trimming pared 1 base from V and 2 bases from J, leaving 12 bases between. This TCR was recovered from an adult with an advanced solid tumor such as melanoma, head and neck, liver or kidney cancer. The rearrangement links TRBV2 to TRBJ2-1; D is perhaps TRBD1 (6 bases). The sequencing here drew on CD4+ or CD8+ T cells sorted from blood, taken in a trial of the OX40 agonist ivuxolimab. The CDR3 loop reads CASSEGGTLAYNEQFF. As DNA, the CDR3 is TGTGCCAGCAGTGAAGGGGGGACACTGGCCTACAATGAGCAGTTCTTC. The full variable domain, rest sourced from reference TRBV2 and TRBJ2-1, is EPEVTQTPSHQVTQMGQEVILRCVPISNHLYFYWYRQILGQKVEFLVSFYNNEISEKSEIFDDQFSVERPDGSNFTLKIRSTKLEDSAMYFCASSEGGTLAYNEQFFGPGTRLTVL.